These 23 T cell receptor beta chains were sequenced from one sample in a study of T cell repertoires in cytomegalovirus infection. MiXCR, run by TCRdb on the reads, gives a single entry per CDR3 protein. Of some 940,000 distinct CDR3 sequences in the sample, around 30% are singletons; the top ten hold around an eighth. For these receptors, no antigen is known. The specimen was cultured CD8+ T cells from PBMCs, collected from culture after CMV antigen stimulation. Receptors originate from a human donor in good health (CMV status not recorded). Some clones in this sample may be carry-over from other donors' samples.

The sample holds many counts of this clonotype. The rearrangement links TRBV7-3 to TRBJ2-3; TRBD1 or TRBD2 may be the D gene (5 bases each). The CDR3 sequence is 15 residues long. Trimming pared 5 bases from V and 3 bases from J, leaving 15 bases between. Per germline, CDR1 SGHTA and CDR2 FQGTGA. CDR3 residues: CASSPGTTVTDTQYF. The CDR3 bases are TGTGCCAGCAGCCCCGGGACGACGGTGACAGATACGCAGTATTTT.

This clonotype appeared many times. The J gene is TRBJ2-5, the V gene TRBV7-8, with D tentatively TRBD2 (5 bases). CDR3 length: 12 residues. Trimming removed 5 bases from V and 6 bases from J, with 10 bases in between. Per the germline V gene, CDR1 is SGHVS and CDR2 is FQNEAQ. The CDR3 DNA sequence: TGTGCCAGCAGCCAAGGGAGCCAGACCCAGTACTTC. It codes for CASSQGSQTQYF.

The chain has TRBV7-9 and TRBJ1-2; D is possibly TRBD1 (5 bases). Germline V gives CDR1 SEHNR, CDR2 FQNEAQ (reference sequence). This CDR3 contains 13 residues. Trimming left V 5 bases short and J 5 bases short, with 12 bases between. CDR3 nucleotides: TGTGCCAGCAGCCGGGAGGGGCTGTATGGCTACACCTTC. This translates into CASSREGLYGYTF.

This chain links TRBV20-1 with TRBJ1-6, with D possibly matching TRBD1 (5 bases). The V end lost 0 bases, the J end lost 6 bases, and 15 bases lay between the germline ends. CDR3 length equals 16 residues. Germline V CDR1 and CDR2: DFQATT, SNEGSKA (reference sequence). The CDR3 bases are TGCAGTGCTAGAGAGTCAGGGACCTACTTTAATTCACCCCTCCACTTT. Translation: CSARESGTYFNSPLHF.

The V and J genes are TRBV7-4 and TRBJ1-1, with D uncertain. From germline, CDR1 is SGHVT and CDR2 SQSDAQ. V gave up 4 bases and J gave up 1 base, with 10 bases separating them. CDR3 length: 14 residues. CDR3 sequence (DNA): TGTGCCAGCAGCTACGGACGGAAGAACACTGAAGCTTTCTTT. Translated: CASSYGRKNTEAFF.

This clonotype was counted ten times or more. The CDR3 coding sequence is TGTGCCAGCAGTTCGGACAGGGGTTCCACCGGGGAGCTGTTTTTT. Its protein is CASSSDRGSTGELFF. This rearrangement joins TRBV7-6 to TRBJ2-2; 9 nucleotides match TRBD1. The CDR3 has 15 residues. CDR1 and CDR2 (germline): SGHVS, FNYEAQ. J lost 4 bases, V lost 6 bases, and 6 bases had no gene match.

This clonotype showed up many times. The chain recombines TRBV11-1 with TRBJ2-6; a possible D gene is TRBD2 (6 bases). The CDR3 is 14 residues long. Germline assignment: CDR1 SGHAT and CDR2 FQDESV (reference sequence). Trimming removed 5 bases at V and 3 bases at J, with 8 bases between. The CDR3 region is CASSRGVGANVLTF. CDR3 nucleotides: TGTGCCAGCAGCCGCGGGGTTGGGGCCAACGTCCTGACTTTC.

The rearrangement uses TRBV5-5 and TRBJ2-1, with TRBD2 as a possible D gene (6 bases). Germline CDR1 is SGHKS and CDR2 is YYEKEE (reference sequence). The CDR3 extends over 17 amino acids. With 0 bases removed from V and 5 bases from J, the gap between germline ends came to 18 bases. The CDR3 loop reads CASSLVFWGETDNEQFF. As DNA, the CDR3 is TGTGCCAGCAGCTTGGTGTTCTGGGGGGAAACCGACAATGAGCAGTTCTTC.

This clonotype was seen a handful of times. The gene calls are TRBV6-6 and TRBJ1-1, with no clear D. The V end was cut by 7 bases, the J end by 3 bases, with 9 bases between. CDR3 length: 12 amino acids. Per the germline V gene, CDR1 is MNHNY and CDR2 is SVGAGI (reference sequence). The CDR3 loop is CASTVVHTEAFF. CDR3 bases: TGTGCCAGCACGGTGGTTCACACTGAAGCTTTCTTT.

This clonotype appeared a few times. The CDR3 bases are TGTGCCAGCAGCGTTTGGGAGGGGTTCTCTGGAAACACCATATATTTT. Its translation: CASSVWEGFSGNTIYF. This chain connects TRBV7-6 to TRBJ1-3; tentatively, D is TRBD1 (5 bases). The V and J ends lost 5 bases and 0 bases respectively, with 14 bases between them. Germline V lookup: CDR1 SGHVS, CDR2 FNYEAQ. This CDR3 has 16 residues.

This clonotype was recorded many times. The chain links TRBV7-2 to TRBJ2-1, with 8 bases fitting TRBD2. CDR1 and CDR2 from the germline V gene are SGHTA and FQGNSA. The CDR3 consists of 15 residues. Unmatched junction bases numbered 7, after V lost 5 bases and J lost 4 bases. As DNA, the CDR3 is TGTGCCAGCAGCCCGGTCGGCGGGGGGTACAATGAGCAGTTCTTC. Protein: CASSPVGGGYNEQFF.

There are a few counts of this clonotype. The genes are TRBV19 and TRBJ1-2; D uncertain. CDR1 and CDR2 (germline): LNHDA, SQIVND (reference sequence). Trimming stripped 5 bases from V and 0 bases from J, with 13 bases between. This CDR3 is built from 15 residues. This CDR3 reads CASSLRYATNYGYTF. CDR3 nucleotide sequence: TGTGCCAGTAGTCTTCGATACGCTACTAACTATGGCTACACCTTC.

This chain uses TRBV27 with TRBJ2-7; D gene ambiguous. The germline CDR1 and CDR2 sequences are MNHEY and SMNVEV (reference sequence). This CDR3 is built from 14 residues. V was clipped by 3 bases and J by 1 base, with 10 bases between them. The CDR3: CASSLSPTSYEQYV. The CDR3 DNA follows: TGTGCCAGCAGTTTGTCGCCTACGTCCTACGAGCAGTACGTC.

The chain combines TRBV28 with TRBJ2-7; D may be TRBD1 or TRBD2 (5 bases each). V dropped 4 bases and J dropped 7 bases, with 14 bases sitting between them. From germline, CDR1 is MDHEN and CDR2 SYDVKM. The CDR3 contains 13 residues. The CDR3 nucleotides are TGTGCCAGCAGTTCCCCGAGGGGCGGGGAGCAGTACGTC. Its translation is CASSSPRGGEQYV.

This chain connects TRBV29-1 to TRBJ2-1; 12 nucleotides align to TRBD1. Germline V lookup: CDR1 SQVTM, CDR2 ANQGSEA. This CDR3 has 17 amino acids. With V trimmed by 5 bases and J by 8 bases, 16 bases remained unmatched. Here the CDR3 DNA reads TGCAGCGTTTCTCTTTTGGGACAGGGGGCATCTGAAGATGAGCAGTTCTTC. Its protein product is CSVSLLGQGASEDEQFF.

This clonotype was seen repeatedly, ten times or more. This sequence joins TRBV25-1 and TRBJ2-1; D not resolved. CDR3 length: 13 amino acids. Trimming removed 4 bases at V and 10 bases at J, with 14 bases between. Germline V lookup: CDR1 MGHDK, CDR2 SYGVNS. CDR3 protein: CASSAAELVEQFF. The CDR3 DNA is TGTGCCAGCAGTGCCGCCGAACTGGTGGAGCAGTTCTTC.

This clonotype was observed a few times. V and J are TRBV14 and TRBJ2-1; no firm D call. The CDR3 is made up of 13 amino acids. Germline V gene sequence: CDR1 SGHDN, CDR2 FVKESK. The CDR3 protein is CTSSRRTYNEQFF. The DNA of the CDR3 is TGTACGTCCTCCCGGAGAACCTACAATGAGCAGTTCTTC.

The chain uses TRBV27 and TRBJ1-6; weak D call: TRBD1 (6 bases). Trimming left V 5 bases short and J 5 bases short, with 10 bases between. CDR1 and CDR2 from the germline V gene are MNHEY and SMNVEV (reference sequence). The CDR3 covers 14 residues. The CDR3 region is CASSRDRNNSPLHF. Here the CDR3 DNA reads TGTGCCAGCAGTCGCGACAGGAATAATTCACCCCTCCACTTT.

In DNA form, the CDR3 reads TGCGCCAGCAGCCTAGGACAGGCCCTACGGCGGGACACTGAAGCTTTCTTT. Encoded protein: CASSLGQALRRDTEAFF. This chain connects TRBV5-1 to TRBJ1-1, with 7 bases identical to TRBD1. Losses at the gene ends were 4 bases for V and 3 bases for J; bases not matched to a gene: 15. This CDR3 is built from 17 residues. Germline CDR1 SGHRS, CDR2 YFSETQ. Combining the CDR3 with reference TRBV5-1 and TRBJ1-1 gives the whole variable domain KAGVTQTPRYLIKTRGQQVTLSCSPISGHRSVSWYQQTPGQGLQFLFEYFSETQRNKGNFPGRFSGRQFSNSRSEMNVSTLELGDSALYLCASSLGQALRRDTEAFFGQGTRLTVV.

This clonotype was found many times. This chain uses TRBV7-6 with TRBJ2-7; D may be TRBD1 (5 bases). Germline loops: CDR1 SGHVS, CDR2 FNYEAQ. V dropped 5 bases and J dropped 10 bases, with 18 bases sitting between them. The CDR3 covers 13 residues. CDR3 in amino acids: CASSLLVGLKQYV. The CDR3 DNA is TGTGCCAGCAGCCTCCTTGTGGGGCTTAAACAGTACGTC.

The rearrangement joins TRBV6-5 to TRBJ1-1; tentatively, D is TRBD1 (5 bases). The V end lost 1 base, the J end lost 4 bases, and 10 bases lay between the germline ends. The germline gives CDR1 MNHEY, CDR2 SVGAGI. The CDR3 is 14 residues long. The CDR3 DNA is TGTGCCAGCAGTTACTTGGGGCCAGGCACTGAAGCTTTCTTT. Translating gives CASSYLGPGTEAFF.

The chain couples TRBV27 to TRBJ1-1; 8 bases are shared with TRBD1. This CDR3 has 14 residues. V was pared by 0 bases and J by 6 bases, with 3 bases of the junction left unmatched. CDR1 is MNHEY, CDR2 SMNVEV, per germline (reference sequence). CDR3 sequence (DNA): TGTGCCAGCAGTTTATCACAGGGGGTGGCTGAAGCTTTCTTT. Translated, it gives CASSLSQGVAEAFF.

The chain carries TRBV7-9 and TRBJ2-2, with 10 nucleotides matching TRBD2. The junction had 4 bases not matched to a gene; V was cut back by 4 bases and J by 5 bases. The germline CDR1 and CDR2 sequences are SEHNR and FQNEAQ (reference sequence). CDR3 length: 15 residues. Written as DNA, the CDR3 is TGTGCCAGCAGCTCGATACTAGCGGGGACCGGGGAGCTGTTTTTT. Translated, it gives CASSSILAGTGELFF.